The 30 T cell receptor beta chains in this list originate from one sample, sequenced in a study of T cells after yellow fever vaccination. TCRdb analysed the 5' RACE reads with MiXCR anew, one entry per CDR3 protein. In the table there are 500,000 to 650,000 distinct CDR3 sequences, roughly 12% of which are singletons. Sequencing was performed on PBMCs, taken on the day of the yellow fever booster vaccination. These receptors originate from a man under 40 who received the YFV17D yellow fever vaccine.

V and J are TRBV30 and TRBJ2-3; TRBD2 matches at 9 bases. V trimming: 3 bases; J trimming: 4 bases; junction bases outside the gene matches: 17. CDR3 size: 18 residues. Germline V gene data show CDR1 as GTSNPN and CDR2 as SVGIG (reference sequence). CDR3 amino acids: CAWSNPAGGRQGPDTQYF. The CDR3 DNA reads TGTGCCTGGAGCAACCCCGCGGGGGGGCGGCAAGGTCCAGATACGCAGTATTTT.

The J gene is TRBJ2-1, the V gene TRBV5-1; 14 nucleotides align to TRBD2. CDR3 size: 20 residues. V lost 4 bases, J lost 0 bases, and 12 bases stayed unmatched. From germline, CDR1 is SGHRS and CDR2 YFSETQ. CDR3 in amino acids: CASSASGTSGSIASYNEQFF. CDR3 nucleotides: TGCGCCAGCAGCGCCTCCGGGACTAGCGGGAGTATAGCCTCCTACAATGAGCAGTTCTTC.

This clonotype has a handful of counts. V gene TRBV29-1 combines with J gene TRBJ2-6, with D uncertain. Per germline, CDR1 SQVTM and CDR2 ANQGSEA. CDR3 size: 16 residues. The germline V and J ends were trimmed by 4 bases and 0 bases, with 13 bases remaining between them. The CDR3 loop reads CSVVVSYLSGANVLTF. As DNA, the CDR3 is TGCAGCGTTGTCGTCAGCTACCTCTCTGGGGCCAACGTCCTGACTTTC.

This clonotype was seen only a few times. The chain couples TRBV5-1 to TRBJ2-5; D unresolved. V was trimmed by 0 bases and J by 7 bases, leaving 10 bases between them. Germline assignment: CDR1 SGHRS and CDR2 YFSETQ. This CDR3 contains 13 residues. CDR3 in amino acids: CASSLESPATQYF. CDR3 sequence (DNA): TGCGCCAGCAGCTTGGAGTCCCCCGCGACCCAGTACTTC.

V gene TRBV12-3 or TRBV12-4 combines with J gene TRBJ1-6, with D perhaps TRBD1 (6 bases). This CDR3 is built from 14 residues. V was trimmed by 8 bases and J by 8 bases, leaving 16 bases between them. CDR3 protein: CASSFNGGDSPLHF. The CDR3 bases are TGTGCCAGCTCCTTCAACGGGGGCGATTCACCCCTCCACTTT.

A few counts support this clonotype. The DNA for the CDR3 is TGTGCCACCAGCAGAGGAGCCAAACAGGGCCAAGAGACCCAGTACTTC. Residues: CATSRGAKQGQETQYF. The genes are TRBV15 and TRBJ2-5; TRBD1 is a possible D gene (6 bases). V gave up 1 base and J gave up 1 base, with 13 bases separating them. The germline V gene encodes CDR1 LNHNV and CDR2 YYDKDF (reference sequence). The CDR3 has 16 amino acids.

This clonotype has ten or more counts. The CDR3 coding sequence is TGCAGCGTTGAACGTCCGGGCAGGGGCGACTACGAGCAGTACTTC. Its protein is CSVERPGRGDYEQYF. The V call is TRBV29-1, the J call TRBJ2-7; D is possibly TRBD1 (6 bases). The CDR3 is made up of 15 amino acids. Germline CDR1 reads SQVTM; CDR2 reads ANQGSEA. V dropped 2 bases and J dropped 3 bases, with 17 bases sitting between them.

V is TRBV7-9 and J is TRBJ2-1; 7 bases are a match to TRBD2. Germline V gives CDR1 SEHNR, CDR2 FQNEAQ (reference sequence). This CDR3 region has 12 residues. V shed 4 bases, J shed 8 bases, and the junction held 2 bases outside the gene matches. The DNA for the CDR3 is TGTGCCAGCAGCTGGGGGGGGTATGAGCAGTTCTTC. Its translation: CASSWGGYEQFF.

CDR3 bases: TGTGCCAGCAGTTTTTGGACTAGCGGGAACCGTGACACCGGGGAGCTGTTTTTT. Translating gives CASSFWTSGNRDTGELFF. The chain carries TRBV12-3 or TRBV12-4 and TRBJ2-2, with 12 bases fitting TRBD2. The V segment lost 3 bases and the J segment 3 bases; nucleotides outside the gene matches: 8. There are 18 residues in the CDR3.

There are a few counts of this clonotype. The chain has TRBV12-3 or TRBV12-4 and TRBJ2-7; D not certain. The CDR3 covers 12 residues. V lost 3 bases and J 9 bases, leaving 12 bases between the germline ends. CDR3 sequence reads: CASSLGSLMQYF. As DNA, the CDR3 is TGTGCCAGCAGTTTGGGGTCCCTGATGCAGTACTTC.

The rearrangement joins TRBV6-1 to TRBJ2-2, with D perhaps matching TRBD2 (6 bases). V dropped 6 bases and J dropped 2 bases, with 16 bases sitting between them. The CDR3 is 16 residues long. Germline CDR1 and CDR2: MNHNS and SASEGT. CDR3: CASRAPGGLNTGELFF. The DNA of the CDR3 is TGTGCCAGCAGGGCACCCGGCGGACTAAACACCGGGGAGCTGTTTTTT.

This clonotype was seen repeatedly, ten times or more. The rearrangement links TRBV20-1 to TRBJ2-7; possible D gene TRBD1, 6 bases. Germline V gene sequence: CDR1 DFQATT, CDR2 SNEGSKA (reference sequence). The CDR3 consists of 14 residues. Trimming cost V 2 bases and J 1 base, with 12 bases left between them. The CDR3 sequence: CSARNWDKSYEQYF. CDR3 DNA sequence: TGCAGTGCTAGAAACTGGGACAAGTCCTACGAGCAGTACTTC.

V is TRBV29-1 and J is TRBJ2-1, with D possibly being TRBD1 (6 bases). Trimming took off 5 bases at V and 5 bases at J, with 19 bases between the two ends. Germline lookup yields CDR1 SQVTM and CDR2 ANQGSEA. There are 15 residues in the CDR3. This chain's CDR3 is CSVPRGGGLNNEQFF. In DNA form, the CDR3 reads TGCAGCGTTCCCCGAGGGGGTGGGTTGAACAATGAGCAGTTCTTC.

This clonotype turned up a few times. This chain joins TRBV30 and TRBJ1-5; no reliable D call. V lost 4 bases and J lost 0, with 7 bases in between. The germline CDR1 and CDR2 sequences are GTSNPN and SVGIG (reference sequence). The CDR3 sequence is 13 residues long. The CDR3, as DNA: TGTGCCTGGACCGAGAATAGCAATCAGCCCCAGCATTTT. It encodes CAWTENSNQPQHF.

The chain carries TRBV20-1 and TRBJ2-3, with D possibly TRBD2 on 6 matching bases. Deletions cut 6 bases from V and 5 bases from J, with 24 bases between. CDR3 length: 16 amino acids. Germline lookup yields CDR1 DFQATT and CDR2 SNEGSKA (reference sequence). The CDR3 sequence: CSASGGSGSLLDTQYF. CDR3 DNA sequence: TGCAGTGCCTCTGGGGGGAGCGGATCGTTATTAGATACGCAGTATTTT.

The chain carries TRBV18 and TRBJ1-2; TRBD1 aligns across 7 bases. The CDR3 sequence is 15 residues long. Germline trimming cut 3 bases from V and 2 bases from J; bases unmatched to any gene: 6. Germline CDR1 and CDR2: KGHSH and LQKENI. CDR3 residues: CASSPGQFMNYGYTF. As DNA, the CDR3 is TGTGCCAGCTCACCGGGACAGTTTATGAACTATGGCTACACCTTC.

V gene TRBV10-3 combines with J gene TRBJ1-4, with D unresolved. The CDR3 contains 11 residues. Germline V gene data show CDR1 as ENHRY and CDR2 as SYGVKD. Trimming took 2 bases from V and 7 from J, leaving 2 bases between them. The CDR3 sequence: CAISESEKLFF. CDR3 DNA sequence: TGTGCCATCAGTGAGAGTGAAAAACTGTTTTTT.

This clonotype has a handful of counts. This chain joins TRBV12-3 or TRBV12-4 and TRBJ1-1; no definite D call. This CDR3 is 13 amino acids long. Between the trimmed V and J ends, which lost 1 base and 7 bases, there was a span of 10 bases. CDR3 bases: TGTGCCAGCAGTTTAGAGGGATTCAGTGAAGCTTTCTTT. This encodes CASSLEGFSEAFF.

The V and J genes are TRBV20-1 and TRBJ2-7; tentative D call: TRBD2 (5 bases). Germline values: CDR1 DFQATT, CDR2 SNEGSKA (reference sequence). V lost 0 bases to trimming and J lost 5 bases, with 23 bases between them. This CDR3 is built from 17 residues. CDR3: CSARDLQPRGKFDEQYF. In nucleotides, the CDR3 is TGCAGTGCTAGAGATCTCCAGCCCCGAGGGAAATTTGACGAGCAGTACTTC.

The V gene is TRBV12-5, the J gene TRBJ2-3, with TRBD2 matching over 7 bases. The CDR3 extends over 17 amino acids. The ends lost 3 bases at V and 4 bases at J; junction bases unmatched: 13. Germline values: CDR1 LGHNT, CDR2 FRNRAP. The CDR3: CASGFHGRGGSSDTQYF. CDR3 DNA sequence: TGTGCTAGTGGTTTTCATGGTAGGGGCGGGAGCTCAGATACGCAGTATTTT. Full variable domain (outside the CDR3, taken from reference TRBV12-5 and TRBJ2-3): DARVTQTPRHKVTEMGQEVTMRCQPILGHNTVFWYRQTMMQGLELLAYFRNRAPLDDSGMPKDRFSAEMPDATLATLKIQPSEPRDSAVYFCASGFHGRGGSSDTQYFGPGTRLTVL.

The CDR3 coding sequence is TGTGCCAGCAGGAGGTTGATCGGGGAGCTGTTTTTT. Its translation is CASRRLIGELFF. This rearrangement joins TRBV12-3 or TRBV12-4 to TRBJ2-2; D is undetermined. Between the trimmed V and J ends, which lost 6 bases and 7 bases, there was a span of 9 bases. The CDR3 extends over 12 amino acids.

CDR3 sequence reads: CASSYGTGQETQYF. CDR3 nucleotides: TGCGCCAGCAGCTACGGGACAGGGCAAGAGACCCAGTACTTC. This chain uses TRBV5-1 with TRBJ2-5, with TRBD1 matching 9 bases. Trimming removed 3 bases from V and 2 bases from J; junction bases left unmatched: 2. Germline values: CDR1 SGHRS, CDR2 YFSETQ. CDR3 length equals 14 residues. Full variable domain (outside the CDR3, taken from reference TRBV5-1 and TRBJ2-5): KAGVTQTPRYLIKTRGQQVTLSCSPISGHRSVSWYQQTPGQGLQFLFEYFSETQRNKGNFPGRFSGRQFSNSRSEMNVSTLELGDSALYLCASSYGTGQETQYFGPGTRLLVL.

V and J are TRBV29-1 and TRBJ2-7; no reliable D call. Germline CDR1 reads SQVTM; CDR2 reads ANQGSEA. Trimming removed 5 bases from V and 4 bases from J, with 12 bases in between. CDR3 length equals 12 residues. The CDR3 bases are TGCAGCGTTCTTGACAACAGATACGAGCAGTACTTC. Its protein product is CSVLDNRYEQYF.

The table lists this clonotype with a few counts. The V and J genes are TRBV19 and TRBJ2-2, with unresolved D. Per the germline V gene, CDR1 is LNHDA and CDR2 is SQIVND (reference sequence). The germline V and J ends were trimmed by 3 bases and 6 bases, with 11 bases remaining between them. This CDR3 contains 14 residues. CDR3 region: CASSIGPVAGELFF. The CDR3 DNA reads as TGTGCCAGTAGTATCGGACCCGTCGCCGGGGAGCTGTTTTTT.

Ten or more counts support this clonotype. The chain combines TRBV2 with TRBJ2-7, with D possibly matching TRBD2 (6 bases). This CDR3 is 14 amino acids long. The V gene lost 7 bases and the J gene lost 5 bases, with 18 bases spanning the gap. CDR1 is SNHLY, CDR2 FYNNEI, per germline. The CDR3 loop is CASMGILGGNEQYF. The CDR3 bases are TGTGCCAGCATGGGGATCCTCGGCGGGAACGAGCAGTACTTC. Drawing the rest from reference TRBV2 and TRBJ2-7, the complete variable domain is EPEVTQTPSHQVTQMGQEVILRCVPISNHLYFYWYRQILGQKVEFLVSFYNNEISEKSEIFDDQFSVERPDGSNFTLKIRSTKLEDSAMYFCASMGILGGNEQYFGPGTRLTVT.

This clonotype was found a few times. The CDR3 nucleotides are TGCGCCAGCAGCCCCCGGGACAGGGGATATAATTCACCCCTCCACTTT. Translating gives CASSPRDRGYNSPLHF. The J gene is TRBJ1-6, the V gene TRBV5-1; 10 bases map to TRBD1. Germline V CDR1 and CDR2: SGHRS, YFSETQ. Germline trimming cut 4 bases from V and 4 bases from J; bases unmatched to any gene: 5. The CDR3 loop spans 16 amino acids.

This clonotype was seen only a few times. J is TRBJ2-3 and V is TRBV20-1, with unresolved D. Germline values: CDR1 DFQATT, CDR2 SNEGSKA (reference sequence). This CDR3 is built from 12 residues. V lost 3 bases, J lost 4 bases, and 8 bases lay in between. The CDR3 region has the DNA TGCAGTGCTAGGGGTGGGGCAGATACGCAGTATTTT. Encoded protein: CSARGGADTQYF.

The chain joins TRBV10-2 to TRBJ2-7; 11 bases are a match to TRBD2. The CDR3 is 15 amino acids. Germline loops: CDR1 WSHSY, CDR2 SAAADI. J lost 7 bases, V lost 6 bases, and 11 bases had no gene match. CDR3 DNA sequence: TGCGCCAGCAGCGGACTAGCGGGCCCATCCGCGGAGCAGTACTTC. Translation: CASSGLAGPSAEQYF.

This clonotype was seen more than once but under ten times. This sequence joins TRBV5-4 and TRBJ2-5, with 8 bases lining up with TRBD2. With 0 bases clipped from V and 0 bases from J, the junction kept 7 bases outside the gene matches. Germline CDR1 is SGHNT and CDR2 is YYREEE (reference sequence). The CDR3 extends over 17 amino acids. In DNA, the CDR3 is TGTGCCAGCAGCTTGGTTGGTAGCGGGATGTACCAAGAGACCCAGTACTTC. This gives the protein CASSLVGSGMYQETQYF.

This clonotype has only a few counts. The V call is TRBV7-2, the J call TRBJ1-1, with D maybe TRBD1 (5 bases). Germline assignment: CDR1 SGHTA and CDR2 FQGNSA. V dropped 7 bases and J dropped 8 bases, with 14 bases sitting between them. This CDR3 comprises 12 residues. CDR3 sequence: CASNTLRQEAFF. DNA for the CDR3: TGTGCCAGCAACACGCTCCGACAGGAAGCTTTCTTT.